The clone carrying this T cell receptor (delta chain) was seen once. These data originate in a study of gamma-delta chains in newborns, infants, children. In the study overall: Innate gammadelta T cells reportedly expand polyclonally right after birth, driven by microbial exposure, per the title.

TCRdb ran CATT on the reads. The sample has 5,100 or so delta-chain clones; around 5% are singletons. The V gene's germline CDR1 is GEAIGNYY and CDR2 EKD. The CDR3 extends over 17 amino acids. V shed 1 base, J shed 2 bases, and the junction held 7 bases outside the gene matches. The sequence derives from a child who was a newborn, infant or young child, either healthy, febrile or measles-vaccinated (not recorded which). Sequencing was performed on blood. The chain has TRDV2 and TRDJ2, with TRDD3 identical over 9 bases. Because TCRdb records no J gene, it was assigned here through a match of the DNA to germline. CDR3 sequence reads: CACDTRGDTALTAQLFF. The DNA of the CDR3 is TGTGCCTGTGACACTAGGGGGGATACCGCGTTGACAGCACAACTCTTCTTT.